This T cell receptor beta chain comes out of a study of beta chain features in type 1 diabetes. Overall study findings and caveats: Patients' naive, central memory and Treg TCRB repertoires seemed closer to one another than those of healthy donors. Researchers report that Type 1 diabetes patients had moderately but significantly shorter TCRB CDR3s across all four CD4+ subsets.

Every bit of the isolated RNA underwent reverse transcription, so sequencing read expressed TCRB transcripts. Assay: immunoSEQ multiplex PCR; the TCRdb copy retains only in-frame clones and omits some. Counted here are roughly 180,000 clones, roughly 8% occurring once; the ten biggest clones make up roughly 0.5%. Looked up from germline, CDR1 is SEHNR and CDR2 is FQNEAQ (reference sequence). Unmatched junction bases numbered 6, after V lost 5 bases and J lost 8 bases. The CDR3 spans 14 residues. This clone was seen more than once but under ten times. Its antigen is undetermined. The sample comprised central memory CD4+ T cells from blood. The V gene is TRBV7-9, the J gene TRBJ1-4; 9 bases are shared with TRBD1. The origin of this receptor is a man aged 18 to 35 with type 1 diabetes. This CDR3 is CASSPTGGREKLFF. In DNA form, the CDR3 reads TGTGCCAGCAGCCCAACAGGGGGCAGAGAAAAACTGTTTTTT. The full variable domain, its missing parts supplied by reference TRBV7-9 and TRBJ1-4, is DTGVSQNPRHKITKRGQNVTFRCDPISEHNRLYWYRQTLGQGPEFLTYFQNEAQLEKSRLLSDRFSAERPKGSFSTLEIQRTEQGDSAMYLCASSPTGGREKLFFGSGTQLSVL.